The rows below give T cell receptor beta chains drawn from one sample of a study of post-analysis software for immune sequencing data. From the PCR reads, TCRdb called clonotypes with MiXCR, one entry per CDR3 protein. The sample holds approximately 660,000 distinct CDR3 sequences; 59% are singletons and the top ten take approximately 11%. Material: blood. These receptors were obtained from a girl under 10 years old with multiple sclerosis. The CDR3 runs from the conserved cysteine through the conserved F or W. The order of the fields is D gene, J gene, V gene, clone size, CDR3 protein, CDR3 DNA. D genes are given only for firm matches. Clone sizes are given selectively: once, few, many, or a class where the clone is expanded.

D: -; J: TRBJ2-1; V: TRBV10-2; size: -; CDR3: CAGRHYDGEQFF; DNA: TGCGCCGGCAGACACTACGACGGCGAGCAGTTCTTC
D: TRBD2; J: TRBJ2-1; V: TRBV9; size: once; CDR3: CASSVEGGTSGSYEQFF; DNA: TGTGCCAGCAGCGTAGAGGGCGGGACTAGCGGGAGCTATGAGCAGTTCTTC
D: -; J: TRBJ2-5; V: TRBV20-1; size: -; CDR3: CSASMMVQETQYF; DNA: TGCAGTGCTAGTATGATGGTTCAAGAGACCCAGTACTTC
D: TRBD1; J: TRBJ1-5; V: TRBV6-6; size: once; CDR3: CASNRGRNQPQHF; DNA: TGTGCCAGCAACAGGGGGAGGAATCAGCCCCAGCATTTT
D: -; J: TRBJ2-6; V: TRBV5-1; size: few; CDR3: CASSTGPNSGANVLTF; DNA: TGCGCCAGCAGCACGGGACCCAACTCTGGGGCCAACGTCCTGACTTTC
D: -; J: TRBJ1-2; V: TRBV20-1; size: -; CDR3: CSARWSYGYTF; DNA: TGCAGTGCTAGATGGTCCTATGGCTACACCTTC
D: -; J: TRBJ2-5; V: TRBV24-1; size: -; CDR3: CATSDSGSGRETQYF; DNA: TGTGCCACCAGTGATTCAGGAAGTGGGCGAGAGACCCAGTACTTC
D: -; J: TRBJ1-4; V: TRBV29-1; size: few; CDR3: CSGTGTDAEKLFF; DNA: TGCAGCGGGACCGGGACGGACGCGGAAAAACTGTTTTTT
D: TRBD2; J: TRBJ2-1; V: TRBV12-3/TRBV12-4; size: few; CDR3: CASRESGRINNEQFF; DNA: TGTGCCAGCAGGGAAAGCGGGAGAATAAACAATGAGCAGTTCTTC
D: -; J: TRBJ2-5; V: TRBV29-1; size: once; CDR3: CSAVYQETHYF; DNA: TGCAGCGCGGTGTACCAAGAGACCCACTACTTC
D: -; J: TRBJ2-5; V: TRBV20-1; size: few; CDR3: CSARQGIGETQYF; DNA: TGCAGTGCTAGACAGGGAATTGGGGAGACCCAGTACTTC
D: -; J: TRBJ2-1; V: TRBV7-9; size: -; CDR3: CASSPGAGQQGSSYNEQFF; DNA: TGTGCCAGCAGCCCGGGAGCGGGTCAACAGGGAAGCTCCTACAATGAGCAGTTCTTC
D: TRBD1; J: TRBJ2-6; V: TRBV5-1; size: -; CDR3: CASSFGTGVSGANVLTF; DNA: TGCGCCAGCAGCTTCGGGACAGGGGTCTCTGGGGCCAACGTCCTGACTTTC
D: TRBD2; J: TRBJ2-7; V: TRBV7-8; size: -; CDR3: CASSPPTGLAVYNEQYF; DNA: TGTGCCAGCAGCCCCCCGACCGGACTAGCGGTCTACAATGAGCAGTACTTC
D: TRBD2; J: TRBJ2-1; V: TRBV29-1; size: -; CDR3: CSAVTSGNYNEQFF; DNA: TGCAGCGCCGTGACTAGCGGGAACTACAATGAGCAGTTCTTC
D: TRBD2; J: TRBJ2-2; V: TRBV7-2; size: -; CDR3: CASSFTGLAGGLNTGELFF; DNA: TGTGCCAGCAGCTTTACAGGACTAGCGGGGGGCCTGAACACCGGGGAGCTGTTTTTT
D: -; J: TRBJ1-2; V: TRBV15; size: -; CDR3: CATSRDWAAQGYTF; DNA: TGTGCCACCAGCAGAGATTGGGCAGCTCAAGGCTACACCTTC
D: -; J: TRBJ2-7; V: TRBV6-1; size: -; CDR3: CASSEARLRGQYF; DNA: TGTGCCAGCAGTGAAGCAAGGTTAAGGGGGCAGTACTTC
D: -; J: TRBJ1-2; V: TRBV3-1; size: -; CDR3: CASSPTVFYGYTF; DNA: TGTGCCAGCAGCCCGACGGTCTTCTATGGCTACACCTTC
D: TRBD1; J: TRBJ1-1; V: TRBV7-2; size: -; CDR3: CASSSTEGATEAFF; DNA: TGTGCCAGCAGCTCGACTGAGGGGGCCACTGAAGCTTTCTTT
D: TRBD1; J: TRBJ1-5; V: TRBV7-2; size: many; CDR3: CASSLGQGQPQHF; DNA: TGTGCCAGCAGCTTGGGACAGGGACAGCCCCAGCATTTT
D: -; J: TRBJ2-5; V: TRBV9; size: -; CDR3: CASSGTPEGTQYF; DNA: TGTGCCAGCAGCGGAACCCCGGAGGGGACCCAGTACTTC
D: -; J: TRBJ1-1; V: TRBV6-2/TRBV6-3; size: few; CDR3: CASSLLGVENTEAFF; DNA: TGTGCCAGCAGTCTCCTGGGGGTGGAGAACACTGAAGCTTTCTTT
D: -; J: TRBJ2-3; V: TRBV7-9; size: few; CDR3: CASSLFQTPDTQYF; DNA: TGTGCCAGCAGCTTGTTCCAGACCCCAGATACGCAGTATTTT
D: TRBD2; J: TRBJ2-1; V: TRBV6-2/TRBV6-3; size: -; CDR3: CASSSQREGYNEQFF; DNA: TGTGCCAGCAGTTCCCAGCGGGAGGGCTACAATGAGCAGTTCTTC
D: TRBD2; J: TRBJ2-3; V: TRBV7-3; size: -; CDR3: CASSPDFSGRATDTQYF; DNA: TGTGCCAGCAGCCCCGACTTTAGCGGGAGGGCCACCGATACGCAGTATTTT
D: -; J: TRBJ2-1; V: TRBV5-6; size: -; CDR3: CASSLRGASLYNEQFF; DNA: TGTGCCAGCAGCTTGCGGGGGGCGTCCCTTTACAATGAGCAGTTCTTC
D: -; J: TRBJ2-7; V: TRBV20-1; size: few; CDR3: CSARLGCLYEQYF; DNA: TGCAGTGCTAGACTGGGGTGTCTCTACGAGCAGTACTTC
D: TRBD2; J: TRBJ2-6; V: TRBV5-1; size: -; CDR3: CASSSLAGGPPSGANVLTF; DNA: TGCGCCAGCAGCTCGCTAGCGGGAGGGCCCCCCTCTGGGGCCAACGTCCTGACTTTC
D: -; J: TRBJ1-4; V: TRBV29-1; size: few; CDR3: CSVIRQDNEKLFF; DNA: TGCAGCGTTATACGACAGGATAATGAAAAACTGTTTTTT
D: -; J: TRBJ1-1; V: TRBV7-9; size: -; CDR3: CASSLAPRQNTEAFF; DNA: TGTGCCAGCAGCTTAGCCCCACGACAGAACACTGAAGCTTTCTTT
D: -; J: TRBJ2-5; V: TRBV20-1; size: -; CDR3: CSAGGPYQETQYF; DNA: TGCAGTGCCGGCGGGCCCTACCAAGAGACCCAGTACTTC
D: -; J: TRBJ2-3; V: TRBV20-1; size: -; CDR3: CSAFDSSSTDTQYF; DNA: TGCAGTGCTTTCGACAGTTCTAGCACAGATACGCAGTATTTT
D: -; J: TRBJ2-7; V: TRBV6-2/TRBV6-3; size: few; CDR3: CASSYHREGSYEQYF; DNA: TGTGCCAGCAGTTACCACAGGGAGGGCTCCTACGAGCAGTACTTC
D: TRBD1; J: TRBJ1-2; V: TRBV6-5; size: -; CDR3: CASRPDRDGYTF; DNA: TGTGCCAGCAGGCCTGACAGGGATGGCTACACCTTC
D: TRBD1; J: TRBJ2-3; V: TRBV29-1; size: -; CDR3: CSVVQQTGGLSDTQYF; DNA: TGCAGCGTTGTACAGCAGACAGGGGGCTTGTCAGATACGCAGTATTTT
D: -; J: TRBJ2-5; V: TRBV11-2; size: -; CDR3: CASSFTWQGQETQYF; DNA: TGTGCCAGCAGCTTCACATGGCAGGGCCAAGAGACCCAGTACTTC
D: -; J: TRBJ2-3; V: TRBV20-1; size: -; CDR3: CSASRPGPDTQYF; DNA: TGCAGTGCTAGTCGTCCAGGCCCAGATACGCAGTATTTT
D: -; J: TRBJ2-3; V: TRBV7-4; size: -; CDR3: CASSLGDRDTQYF; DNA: TGTGCCAGCAGTTTGGGAGATCGGGATACGCAGTATTTT
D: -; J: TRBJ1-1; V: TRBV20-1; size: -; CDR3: CSARGGVGQYTEAFF; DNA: TGCAGTGCTAGAGGAGGGGTAGGACAGTACACTGAAGCTTTCTTT